The clone carrying this TCR beta chain was picked up many times. The target antigen is unknown. Both iRepertoire HTBI primers and Arm-PCR of CDR3 regions were used to build the TCR beta libraries. TCRdb reprocessed the multiplex PCR reads with MiXCR, giving one entry per CDR3 protein. The sample carries about 540,000 distinct CDR3 sequences, less than 15% recorded once. The data were taken from a study of regulatory T cells in long-lasting Graves disease. Overall study findings and caveats: Lower TCR diversity characterized persistent Graves' patients relative to newly diagnosed patients.

Time point specified: newly diagnosed GD, antithyroid drugs for less than 3 months. PBMC-derived RNA was used for the TCR library. The CDR3 consists of 12 residues. With 10 bases removed from V and 9 bases from J, the gap between germline ends came to 16 bases. The germline gives CDR1 LNHDA, CDR2 SQIVND (reference sequence). These data also featured in a second study, about T cells in Graves' hyperthyroidism and ophthalmopathy.

The sequences come from peripheral blood mononuclear cells (PBMCs), collected at new diagnosis, from a patient treated with antithyroid drugs. This TCR came from a young man with Graves disease. The J gene is TRBJ1-5, the V gene TRBV19; perhaps TRBD1 as D (5 bases). The CDR3 sequence is CATGDGLRPQHF. CDR3 nucleotides: TGTGCCACCGGGGACGGGCTGAGGCCCCAGCATTTT.